This passage covers 10 T cell receptor beta chains from one sample sequenced in a study of OX40 agonist ivuxolimab in advanced cancers. Library preparation was by the immunoSEQ multiplex PCR assay. As stored in TCRdb, this immuneACCESS dataset retains in-frame rearrangements with V and J assigned. A fraction of the clones does not appear; measured against another copy, unresolved V genes explain less than half of the discrepancy, and the remainder lacks a known reason. Recorded for this sample are 50,000 to 65,000 clones; roughly four fifths of them occurred a single time. The ten largest make up around 1% of the sample. Sequencing used CD4+ or CD8+ T cells sorted from blood, obtained in a trial of the OX40 agonist ivuxolimab. The receptor set was obtained from an adult with an advanced solid tumor such as melanoma, head and neck, liver or kidney cancer.

For this clone: A read error may produce the germline difference seen at one junction end. The chain combines TRBV30 with TRBJ1-1; D is perhaps TRBD1 (5 bases). CDR3 length: 13 amino acids. Germline V gene sequence: CDR1 GTSNPN, CDR2 SVGIG (reference sequence). CDR3: CAWSVEPGTAAFF. The CDR3 nucleotides are TGTGCCTGGAGTGTGGAGCCAGGGACTGCAGCTTTCTTT.

CDR3 protein: CASTGDREISEQFF. DNA for the CDR3: TGTGCCAGCACAGGGGACAGGGAAATAAGTGAGCAGTTCTTC. The V call is TRBV6-6, the J call TRBJ2-1; the match to TRBD1 covers 9 bases. The V and J ends lost 7 bases and 9 bases, in that order; junction bases with no gene match: 10. The CDR3 runs 14 residues. The germline CDR1 and CDR2 sequences are MNHNY and SVGAGI (reference sequence).

The V call is TRBV7-8, the J call TRBJ2-3; 7 bases map to TRBD1. Germline CDR1 SGHVS, CDR2 FQNEAQ. CDR3 size: 15 residues. Germline trimming cut 10 bases from V and 3 bases from J; bases unmatched to any gene: 13. The CDR3 coding sequence is TGTGCCACCGCTCGGGGCAGGGGGAAAACAGATACGCAGTATTTT. This encodes CATARGRGKTDTQYF.

The V gene is TRBV4-1, the J gene TRBJ1-1, with unresolved D. Germline loops: CDR1 MGHRA, CDR2 YSYEKL. V lost 0 bases and J 6 bases, leaving 8 bases between the germline ends. The CDR3 is 13 residues long. The CDR3 sequence: CASSQEVTAEAFF. CDR3 bases: TGCGCCAGCAGCCAAGAAGTGACCGCTGAAGCTTTCTTT.

The chain recombines TRBV4-2 with TRBJ2-7; perhaps D is TRBD1 or TRBD2 (5 bases each). The ends were cut back, 0 bases at V and 2 bases at J, with 20 bases in the middle. The CDR3 is made up of 18 amino acids. Germline V gene lookup returns CDR1 LGHNA and CDR2 YNFKEQ. This chain's CDR3 is CASSQDLRRGFSAYEQYF. For the CDR3, the DNA is TGTGCCAGCAGCCAAGATCTTAGACGGGGCTTTTCGGCCTACGAGCAGTACTTC.

The rearrangement uses TRBV6-1 and TRBJ2-7; D not certain. There are 12 residues in the CDR3. Per germline, CDR1 MNHNS and CDR2 SASEGT. V was clipped by 7 bases and J by 6 bases, with 13 bases between them. The CDR3 reads CASTLGWGEQYF. In DNA form, the CDR3 reads TGTGCCAGCACTTTGGGGTGGGGCGAGCAGTACTTC.

The genes are TRBV7-9 and TRBJ2-5; D is unresolved. Trimming took off 5 bases at V and 5 bases at J, with 18 bases between the two ends. CDR3 size: 15 residues. The V gene's germline CDR1 is SEHNR and CDR2 FQNEAQ (reference sequence). As DNA, the CDR3 is TGTGCCAGCAGCCGAAAAATCGGCGGTCAGGAGACCCAGTACTTC. Its translation is CASSRKIGGQETQYF.

The V gene is TRBV18, the J gene TRBJ1-2; D is ambiguous. The CDR3 totals 15 residues. V was trimmed by 6 bases and J by 0 bases, leaving 14 bases between them. Looked up from germline, CDR1 is KGHSH and CDR2 is LQKENI. In DNA form, the CDR3 reads TGTGCCAGCTCCCGACTGGGGAGTTCTAACTATGGCTACACCTTC. Its protein is CASSRLGSSNYGYTF. Supplemented by reference TRBV18 and TRBJ1-2, the full variable domain reads NAGVMQNPRHLVRRRGQEARLRCSPMKGHSHVYWYRQLPEEGLKFMVYLQKENIIDESGMPKERFSAEFPKEGPSILRIQQVVRGDSAAYFCASSRLGSSNYGYTFGSGTRLTVV.

This rearrangement joins TRBV7-2 to TRBJ1-2; TRBD1 matches 7 bases. The CDR3 is 14 amino acids. J was trimmed by 10 bases and V by 1 base; bases with no gene match: 9. Germline values: CDR1 SGHTA, CDR2 FQGNSA. The CDR3 protein is CASSLERSDRHYTF. The CDR3 nucleotides read TGTGCCAGCAGCTTAGAGCGTTCGGACAGGCACTACACCTTC. Full variable domain (rest looked up from reference TRBV7-2 and TRBJ1-2): GAGVSQSPSNKVTEKGKDVELRCDPISGHTALYWYRQSLGQGLEFLIYFQGNSAPDKSGLPSDRFSAERTGGSVSTLTIQRTQQEDSAVYLCASSLERSDRHYTFGSGTRLTVV.

The rearrangement links TRBV10-3 to TRBJ2-7; the match to TRBD2 covers 16 bases. The length of the CDR3 is 14 residues. J was trimmed by 5 bases and V by 10 bases; bases with no gene match: 5. The germline V gene encodes CDR1 ENHRY and CDR2 SYGVKD. CDR3 sequence reads: CATGTSGGADEQYF. For the CDR3, the DNA is TGTGCCACCGGGACTAGCGGGGGGGCCGACGAGCAGTACTTC.